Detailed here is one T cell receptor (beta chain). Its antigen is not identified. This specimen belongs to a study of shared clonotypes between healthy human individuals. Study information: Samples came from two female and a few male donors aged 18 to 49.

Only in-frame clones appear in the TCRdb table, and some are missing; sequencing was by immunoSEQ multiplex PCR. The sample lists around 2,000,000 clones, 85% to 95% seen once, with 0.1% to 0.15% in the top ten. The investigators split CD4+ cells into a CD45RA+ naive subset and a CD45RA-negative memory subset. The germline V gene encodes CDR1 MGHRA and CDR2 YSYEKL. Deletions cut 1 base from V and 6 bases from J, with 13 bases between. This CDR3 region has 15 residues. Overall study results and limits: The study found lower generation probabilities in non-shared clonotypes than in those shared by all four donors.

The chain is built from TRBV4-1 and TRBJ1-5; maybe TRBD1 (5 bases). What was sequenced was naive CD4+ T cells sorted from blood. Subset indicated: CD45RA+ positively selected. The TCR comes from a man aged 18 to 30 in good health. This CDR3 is CASSQVEDRSQPQHF. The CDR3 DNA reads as TGCGCCAGCAGCCAAGTAGAAGACAGAAGTCAGCCCCAGCATTTT.